The 21 T cell receptor beta chains below come from one sample, sequenced in a study of post-analysis software for immune sequencing data (dated by TCRdb to about 2015). Their cognate antigens are unknown. The investigation overall reported the following: Patients showed significantly higher frequencies than controls for a handful of TRBV segments, among them TRBV5-6, TRBV5-1 and TRBV20-1.

The library relied on PCR. The sample was run on an Illumina HiSeq 2500. To reduce PCR and sequencing biases, unique molecular identifiers were built into the TCR beta cDNA libraries. Clones were called with MiXCR by TCRdb after fastp trimmed the public reads at Q25, and only in-frame beta chains were retained. All rows with the same CDR3 protein become a single entry with the most common DNA and genes. In all, the sample holds about 460,000 distinct CDR3 sequences, and around 40% of those were seen once. Over 10% of the sample comes from the top ten. The sequencing sample was made of blood. The receptors stem from a girl aged 5 to 17 with multiple sclerosis.

As concerns this clonotype: The junction does not match germline at one end; this may be a read error. The chain joins TRBV9 to TRBJ2-5, with D perhaps TRBD1 or TRBD2 (6 bases each). The J call could be wrong; TRBJ2-7 is a better fit for the DNA end. The CDR3 consists of 12 residues. The V gene's germline CDR1 is SGDLS and CDR2 YYNGEE. The DNA of the CDR3 is TGTACCAGCAGCGCGGGACAAGGCGAGCAGTACTTC. It is translated as CTSSAGQGEQYF.

This CDR3 is CASNYREGEKLFF. The CDR3 DNA reads TGTGCCAGCAACTACAGGGAGGGGGAAAAACTGTTTTTT. The rearrangement joins TRBV12-3 or TRBV12-4 to TRBJ1-4; maybe TRBD1 (6 bases). With 7 bases removed from V and 8 bases from J, the gap between germline ends came to 14 bases. The CDR3 is 13 amino acids.

This clonotype was counted between two and nine times. J is TRBJ1-2 and V is TRBV7-9, with no clear D. This CDR3 has 16 residues. CDR1 SEHNR and CDR2 FQNEAQ come from the germline V gene (reference sequence). Deletions cut 1 base from V and 4 bases from J, with 16 bases between. The CDR3 DNA is TGTGCCAGCAGCTTAGAGCAGAGAGGTAGCGCCTATGGCTACACCTTC. Amino acids: CASSLEQRGSAYGYTF.

The chain combines TRBV29-1 with TRBJ2-1; 9 nucleotides match TRBD1. The CDR3 sequence is 14 residues long. The V gene end was trimmed by 7 bases and the J gene end by 4 bases; junction bases not matched to a gene: 8. The germline gives CDR1 SQVTM, CDR2 ANQGSEA. The chain's CDR3 is CSGDGTGTYNEQFF. For the CDR3, the DNA is TGCAGCGGCGACGGGACAGGGACTTACAATGAGCAGTTCTTC.

The J gene is TRBJ2-4, the V gene TRBV12-3 or TRBV12-4; 10 bases are shared with TRBD1. There are 15 residues in the CDR3. The ends lost 4 bases at V and 7 bases at J; junction bases unmatched: 7. CDR3 nucleotides: TGTGCCAGCAGTTCATCCGGGACAGGGGTCAACATTCAGTACTTC. As protein: CASSSSGTGVNIQYF.

The chain combines TRBV5-1 with TRBJ2-5; TRBD1 aligns across 10 bases. Trimming took 4 bases from V and 3 from J; bases not matched to a gene: 9. Per germline, CDR1 SGHRS and CDR2 YFSETQ. CDR3 length: 16 residues. The DNA for the CDR3 is TGCGCCAGCAGCCCGTTGAACGGACAGGGGGAAGAGACCCAGTACTTC. Translation gives CASSPLNGQGEETQYF.

This chain joins TRBV5-6 and TRBJ2-4, with D possibly being TRBD1 (5 bases). Matching the DNA end better, TRBJ2-7 makes the J call doubtful. This CDR3 spans 13 amino acids. Germline lookup yields CDR1 SGHDT and CDR2 YYEEEE. This CDR3 reads CASSLVRVYEQYF. CDR3 nucleotide sequence: TGTGCCAGCAGCTTGGTCAGGGTCTACGAGCAGTACTTC.

The chain couples TRBV6-2 or TRBV6-3 to TRBJ2-7; 7 bases agree with TRBD1. Germline CDR1 MNHEY, CDR2 SVGEGT. Losses at the gene ends were 6 bases for V and 0 bases for J; bases not matched to a gene: 5. The length of the CDR3 is 14 residues. The CDR3 here is CASRRDSGSYEQYF. The CDR3 DNA reads as TGTGCCAGCAGGAGGGACAGTGGCTCCTACGAGCAGTACTTC.

In DNA, the CDR3 is TGTGCCAGCAGTTTAAAAACAGGGGGCAATCAGCCCCAGCATTTT. It is translated as CASSLKTGGNQPQHF. This rearrangement joins TRBV12-3 or TRBV12-4 to TRBJ1-5; 7 bases map to TRBD1. The CDR3 runs to 15 residues. Germline trimming cut 2 bases from V and 2 bases from J; bases unmatched to any gene: 3.

Points on this clonotype: This clone may be a read error of a much larger clone one base away. The chain joins TRBV5-1 to TRBJ1-1, with no clear D. The germline V and J ends were trimmed by 0 bases and 4 bases, with 10 bases remaining between them. There are 14 residues in the CDR3. CDR1 is SGHRS and CDR2 is YFSETQ in the germline V gene. The CDR3 spells CASSLAGSCTEAFF. The CDR3 region has the DNA TGCGCCAGCAGCTTGGCAGGCAGCTGCACTGAAGCTTTCTTT.

The chain joins TRBV6-5 to TRBJ2-3; D possibly corresponds to TRBD2 (6 bases). V was pared by 2 bases and J by 2 bases, with 11 bases between. Germline-derived CDR1 and CDR2 are MNHEY and SVGAGI. The CDR3 is 15 amino acids. The CDR3 loop reads CASSYEAGTTDTQYF. CDR3 coding DNA: TGTGCCAGCAGTTACGAAGCGGGTACCACAGATACGCAGTATTTT.

J is TRBJ2-1 and V is TRBV19; 11 bases line up with TRBD1. Germline V CDR1 and CDR2: LNHDA, SQIVND (reference sequence). CDR3 length equals 15 residues. After removal of 5 bases from V and 6 bases from J, the junction contained 6 bases not matched to a gene. The CDR3: CASSRGQGAGNEQFF. Written as DNA, the CDR3 is TGTGCCAGTAGTCGAGGACAGGGGGCTGGCAATGAGCAGTTCTTC. The entire variable domain, with the rest obtained from reference TRBV19 and TRBJ2-1, is as follows: DGGITQSPKYLFRKEGQNVTLSCEQNLNHDAMYWYRQDPGQGLRLIYYSQIVNDFQKGDIAEGYSVSREKKESFPLTVTSAQKNPTAFYLCASSRGQGAGNEQFFGPGTRLTVL.

This sequence joins TRBV28 and TRBJ2-4, with D perhaps matching TRBD1 or TRBD2 (6 bases each). Germline V CDR1 and CDR2: MDHEN, SYDVKM. The V end lost 4 bases, the J end lost 1 base, and 14 bases lay between the germline ends. The CDR3 length is 16 residues. CDR3: CASSSRGGPAKNIQYF. Here the CDR3 DNA reads TGTGCCAGCAGTTCACGAGGGGGGCCTGCCAAAAACATTCAGTACTTC.

V is TRBV5-1 and J is TRBJ1-2; D not certain. Germline CDR1 reads SGHRS; CDR2 reads YFSETQ. V dropped 0 bases and J dropped 7 bases, with 13 bases sitting between them. CDR3 length: 14 amino acids. The CDR3 spells CASSLGGIGSGYTF. Here the CDR3 DNA reads TGCGCCAGCAGCTTGGGTGGCATCGGGAGTGGCTACACCTTC. Together with reference TRBV5-1 and TRBJ1-2, the CDR3 gives the full variable domain: KAGVTQTPRYLIKTRGQQVTLSCSPISGHRSVSWYQQTPGQGLQFLFEYFSETQRNKGNFPGRFSGRQFSNSRSEMNVSTLELGDSALYLCASSLGGIGSGYTFGSGTRLTVV.

Note on this clonotype: This could be a read error, since a much larger clone is one nucleotide away. CDR3 loop: CSARWTSGRYEQYF. As DNA, the CDR3 is TGCAGTGCTAGATGGACTAGCGGGCGATACGAGCAGTACTTC. The rearrangement joins TRBV20-1 to TRBJ2-5; TRBD2 matches at 11 bases. TRBJ2-7 matches the DNA end more closely, so the J call is doubtful. Germline lookup yields CDR1 DFQATT and CDR2 SNEGSKA (reference sequence). This CDR3 is built from 14 residues.

The gene calls are TRBV4-1 and TRBJ2-1, with D tentatively TRBD1 or TRBD2 (5 bases each). With 1 base removed from V and 4 bases from J, the gap between germline ends came to 11 bases. Germline V gives CDR1 MGHRA, CDR2 YSYEKL. The CDR3 extends over 15 amino acids. CDR3 DNA sequence: TGCGCCAGCAGCCAAGCCGGGACCATATACAATGAGCAGTTCTTC. It encodes CASSQAGTIYNEQFF.

The chain uses TRBV4-2 and TRBJ2-3; 10 bases are shared with TRBD2. V trimming: 4 bases; J trimming: 4 bases; junction bases outside the gene matches: 8. CDR1 and CDR2 from the germline V gene are LGHNA and YNFKEQ. The CDR3 extends over 16 amino acids. This CDR3 reads CASSPPSGSSPDTQYF. The CDR3 DNA reads TGTGCCAGCAGCCCCCCTAGCGGGAGTAGCCCAGATACGCAGTATTTT.

In its sample, this clonotype was seen a few times. The rearrangement links TRBV5-5 to TRBJ1-2, with D hard to call. This CDR3 has 14 residues. CDR1 and CDR2 (germline): SGHKS, YYEKEE (reference sequence). Trimming cost V 0 bases and J 2 bases, with 8 bases left between them. The DNA for the CDR3 is TGTGCCAGCAGCTTGGGACACCAGAACTATGGCTACACCTTC. Its translation is CASSLGHQNYGYTF.

Turning to this clonotype: Compared with germline, one end of the junction differs, possibly owing to a read error. The CDR3: CSIEGLAGGPAYNEQFF. The CDR3, as DNA: TGCAGCATTGAAGGGCTAGCGGGAGGGCCGGCCTACAATGAGCAGTTCTTC. This rearrangement joins TRBV29-1 to TRBJ2-1, with 12 bases matching TRBD2. The CDR3 runs 17 residues. Germline lookup yields CDR1 SQVTM and CDR2 ANQGSEA.

The V and J genes are TRBV27 and TRBJ2-1, with TRBD2 identical over 14 bases. The V gene end was trimmed by 1 base and the J gene end by 4 bases; junction bases not matched to a gene: 15. This CDR3 has 21 amino acids. Germline CDR1 is MNHEY and CDR2 is SMNVEV (reference sequence). The CDR3 nucleotides are TGTGCCAGCAGTTTATGGGGCGAGGGACTAGCGGGAGTTGCGGGGTACAATGAGCAGTTCTTC. It encodes CASSLWGEGLAGVAGYNEQFF.

The chain is built from TRBV9 and TRBJ1-2; no definite D call. The germline CDR1 and CDR2 sequences are SGDLS and YYNGEE. This CDR3 has 13 residues. V lost 4 bases and J lost 4, with 11 bases in between. The CDR3 here is CASSPHRSYGYTF. The CDR3 DNA reads TGTGCCAGCAGCCCTCACAGATCCTATGGCTACACCTTC.